The 24 T cell receptor beta chains listed next were all sequenced from one sample in a study of blood T cell repertoires in COVID-19. Data came from immunoSEQ multiplex PCR; TCRdb stores just in-frame clones and leaves some out. The table has about 470,000 clones, around 90% seen once; the top ten hold about 0.65%. Sample: PBMCs or T cells enriched from blood (not recorded which). Receptors originate from a woman aged 18-29 years who had recovered from COVID-19.

The chain couples TRBV2 to TRBJ2-1, with D maybe TRBD1 (7 bases). The germline V and J ends were trimmed by 4 bases and 14 bases, with 18 bases remaining between them. CDR1 and CDR2 (germline): SNHLY, FYNNEI. The CDR3 totals 13 residues. CDR3 sequence: CASSVGGGPSEFF. The CDR3 DNA follows: TGTGCCAGCAGTGTTGGAGGGGGCCCGTCCGAGTTCTTC.

The chain couples TRBV10-3 to TRBJ1-2, with D hard to call. The length of the CDR3 is 14 residues. Germline CDR1 is ENHRY and CDR2 is SYGVKD. V lost 3 bases and J 5 bases, leaving 13 bases between the germline ends. CDR3 sequence (DNA): TGTGCCATCAGTGATCCCCGGGTTGGGTATGGCTACACCTTC. Protein: CAISDPRVGYGYTF.

V gene TRBV27 combines with J gene TRBJ1-3; TRBD1 is a possible D gene (6 bases). Between the trimmed V and J ends, which lost 8 bases and 0 bases, there was a span of 11 bases. Germline lookup yields CDR1 MNHEY and CDR2 SMNVEV (reference sequence). The CDR3 totals 14 residues. The CDR3, as DNA: TGTGCCAGCCGGGACACAGCCTCTGGAAACACCATATATTTT. Amino acid sequence: CASRDTASGNTIYF.

There are a few counts of this clone. The rearrangement links TRBV18 to TRBJ2-7; D is unclear. This CDR3 region has 13 residues. Trimming left V 4 bases short and J 0 bases short, with 7 bases between. Germline V gene sequence: CDR1 KGHSH, CDR2 LQKENI. The CDR3 loop is CASSRQVSYEQYF. The CDR3 region has the DNA TGTGCCAGCTCACGGCAGGTCTCCTACGAGCAGTACTTC.

A few counts support this clone. Other nucleotide sequences in the sample specify the same CDR3. The J gene is TRBJ1-3, the V gene TRBV6-5; D gene unclear. Germline loops: CDR1 MNHEY, CDR2 SVGAGI. The V end lost 6 bases, the J end lost 0 bases, and 9 bases lay between the germline ends. This CDR3 comprises 14 residues. The CDR3 is CASRAPSSGNTIYF. CDR3 nucleotide sequence: TGTGCCAGCAGGGCCCCCAGCTCTGGAAACACCATATATTTT.

The chain carries TRBV9 and TRBJ1-4; TRBD1 is a possible D gene (5 bases). V lost 4 bases to trimming and J lost 8 bases, with 18 bases between them. CDR1 is SGDLS and CDR2 is YYNGEE in the germline V gene. This CDR3 is 15 amino acids long. CDR3 sequence reads: CASSPYPGVGEKLFF. Written as DNA, the CDR3 is TGTGCCAGCAGCCCATACCCGGGGGTCGGGGAAAAACTGTTTTTT.

The chain joins TRBV3-1 (or the pseudogene TRBV3-2) to TRBJ2-5; TRBD2 might be the D (6 bases). Germline CDR1 reads LGHDT; CDR2 reads YNNKEL (reference sequence). The V end lost 3 bases, the J end lost 4 bases, and 15 bases lay between the germline ends. The CDR3 runs to 15 residues. The CDR3 is CASSQGRLGIETQYF. The CDR3 DNA reads as TGTGCCAGCAGCCAGGGTAGACTAGGTATAGAGACCCAGTACTTC.

A note on this clone: The junction does not match germline at one end; this may be a read error. The genes are TRBV11-2 and TRBJ1-4; weak D call: TRBD1 (5 bases). This CDR3 region has 15 residues. In germline, CDR1 is SGHAT, CDR2 FQNNGV. The CDR3 spells CASSEGWDGGGSPHF. The CDR3 coding sequence is TGTGCCAGCAGCGAAGGCTGGGACGGGGGAGGGTCGCCCCATTTT. Full variable domain (outside the CDR3, taken from reference TRBV11-2 and TRBJ1-4): EAGVAQSPRYKIIEKRQSVAFWCNPISGHATLYWYQQILGQGPKLLIQFQNNGVVDDSQLPKDRFSAERLKGVDSTLKIQPAKLEDSAVYLCASSEGWDGGGSPHFGSGTQLSVL.

This clone was detected only once. CDR3 amino acids: CASRYTGGDGYTF. For the CDR3, the DNA is TGTGCCAGCAGGTATACAGGGGGCGATGGCTACACCTTC. This sequence joins TRBV6-5 and TRBJ1-2, with TRBD1 matching over 9 bases. Trimming removed 6 bases from V and 6 bases from J; junction bases left unmatched: 5. Germline loops: CDR1 MNHEY, CDR2 SVGAGI. This CDR3 spans 13 amino acids.

The V call is TRBV7-2, the J call TRBJ2-1; 9 bases are shared with TRBD2. The germline V gene encodes CDR1 SGHTA and CDR2 FQGNSA. The J segment lost 4 bases and the V segment lost 5 bases, leaving 15 bases of the junction unmatched. CDR3 size: 18 residues. CDR3 loop: CASSLPGGMRGGYNEQFF. Here the CDR3 DNA reads TGTGCCAGCAGCCTCCCGGGCGGGATGCGGGGGGGGTACAATGAGCAGTTCTTC.

The genes are TRBV10-2 and TRBJ1-1; 10 bases fit TRBD1. From germline, CDR1 is WSHSY and CDR2 SAAADI. The CDR3 is 15 amino acids. V dropped 7 bases and J dropped 4; count of bases not matched to a gene: 9. The CDR3 nucleotides read TGCGCCAGCAAGGGACAGGGGTCCCCTAGCACTGAAGCTTTCTTT. This sequence encodes CASKGQGSPSTEAFF.

This rearrangement joins TRBV6-1 to TRBJ1-2, with 7 bases aligning to TRBD1. V gave up 3 bases and J gave up 4 bases; unmatched junction bases: 8. CDR3 length equals 15 residues. Per the germline V gene, CDR1 is MNHNS and CDR2 is SASEGT. The DNA for the CDR3 is TGTGCCAGCAGTGATTTTGACAGGGCTGGCTATGGCTACACCTTC. Translated: CASSDFDRAGYGYTF.

The chain employs TRBV5-4 and TRBJ2-5; TRBD2 aligns across 8 bases. Germline V gives CDR1 SGHNT, CDR2 YYREEE (reference sequence). CDR3 length: 16 residues. The trim removed 4 bases at V and 2 bases at J, leaving 10 bases unmatched. CDR3 loop: CASSRRGSGAQETQYF. The CDR3 bases are TGTGCCAGCAGCCGGAGGGGTAGCGGGGCGCAAGAGACCCAGTACTTC.

This clone was picked up a small number of times. The rearrangement joins TRBV20-1 to TRBJ2-7; tentatively, D is TRBD1 (5 bases). Germline CDR1 DFQATT, CDR2 SNEGSKA (reference sequence). The length of the CDR3 is 11 residues. V gave up 6 bases and J gave up 7 bases, with 13 bases separating them. CDR3 sequence (DNA): TGCAGTGCCTCGACAGAGAGGGAGCAGTACTTC. Its translation is CSASTEREQYF.

The rearrangement links TRBV7-2 to TRBJ1-6; D possibly corresponds to TRBD1 (6 bases). Between the trimmed V and J ends, which lost 3 bases and 10 bases, there was a span of 10 bases. CDR3 size: 13 residues. In germline, CDR1 is SGHTA, CDR2 FQGNSA. CDR3 nucleotides: TGTGCCAGCAGCTTTACAGGGACCTCACCCCTCCACTTT. Translated, it gives CASSFTGTSPLHF.

This chain links TRBV5-4 with TRBJ1-1; tentative D call: TRBD1 (5 bases). Germline CDR1 reads SGHNT; CDR2 reads YYREEE (reference sequence). With 0 bases removed from V and 1 base from J, the gap between germline ends came to 16 bases. This CDR3 is built from 17 residues. The CDR3 sequence: CASSLGVNRPTNTEAFF. DNA for the CDR3: TGTGCCAGCAGCTTGGGGGTAAACAGGCCCACGAACACTGAAGCTTTCTTT.

V and J are TRBV5-1 and TRBJ1-4, with 7 bases lining up with TRBD1. The V segment lost 4 bases and the J segment 6 bases; nucleotides outside the gene matches: 15. The germline gives CDR1 SGHRS, CDR2 YFSETQ. CDR3 length: 17 amino acids. The CDR3 loop reads CASSPRQTGQPDEKLFF. In nucleotides, the CDR3 is TGCGCCAGCAGCCCGCGACAGACAGGGCAGCCGGATGAAAAACTGTTTTTT.

V and J are TRBV28 and TRBJ1-6; 9 bases line up with TRBD1. J gave up 7 bases and V 6 bases, and 7 bases lay outside the gene matches. Germline V CDR1 and CDR2: MDHEN, SYDVKM. CDR3 size: 15 residues. CDR3 DNA: TGTGCCAGCAGGGGGGGACAGGGAGGAAATTCACCCCTCCACTTT. Protein: CASRGGQGGNSPLHF.

The chain uses TRBV6-2 or TRBV6-3 and TRBJ1-5, with unresolved D. This CDR3 comprises 12 residues. Trimming stripped 6 bases from V and 9 bases from J, with 12 bases between. CDR1 is MNHEY, CDR2 SVGEGT, per germline. The CDR3 loop reads CASSGFPGPQHF. The CDR3, as DNA: TGTGCCAGCAGCGGTTTCCCAGGGCCCCAGCATTTT.

The chain combines TRBV2 with TRBJ2-3; TRBD2 agrees at 10 bases. The CDR3 is 18 residues long. V gave up 4 bases and J gave up 4 bases; unmatched junction bases: 14. The germline V gene encodes CDR1 SNHLY and CDR2 FYNNEI. CDR3 sequence (DNA): TGTGCCAGCAGTGTAAAGTTAGTGAGCGGGGGGGTAGCAGATACGCAGTATTTT. Its protein is CASSVKLVSGGVADTQYF.

The chain links TRBV10-1 to TRBJ2-7; D might be TRBD2 (5 bases). Trimming stripped 6 bases from V and 3 bases from J, with 12 bases between. Germline V gene sequence: CDR1 WNHNN, CDR2 SYGVQD (reference sequence). This CDR3 region has 13 residues. Written as DNA, the CDR3 is TGCGCCAGCAGGCCGGACGGACTCTACGAGCAGTACTTC. This translates into CASRPDGLYEQYF.

This chain uses TRBV24-1 with TRBJ1-1; TRBD1 matches 10 bases. This CDR3 region has 15 residues. Trimming removed 5 bases from V and 5 bases from J; junction bases left unmatched: 7. The germline gives CDR1 KGHDR, CDR2 SFDVKD. The CDR3 is CATSAPGTGETEAFF. In nucleotides, the CDR3 is TGTGCCACCAGTGCCCCCGGGACAGGGGAAACTGAAGCTTTCTTT.

The chain links TRBV19 to TRBJ1-5; a weak D match, TRBD1 (5 bases). The CDR3 spans 17 residues. Germline V lookup: CDR1 LNHDA, CDR2 SQIVND (reference sequence). Trimming removed 3 bases from V and 4 bases from J, with 19 bases in between. The CDR3: CASSIFRVRALNQPQHF. Written as DNA, the CDR3 is TGTGCCAGTAGTATTTTTCGAGTCAGGGCCTTAAATCAGCCCCAGCATTTT. Full variable domain (remainder filled in from reference TRBV19 and TRBJ1-5): DGGITQSPKYLFRKEGQNVTLSCEQNLNHDAMYWYRQDPGQGLRLIYYSQIVNDFQKGDIAEGYSVSREKKESFPLTVTSAQKNPTAFYLCASSIFRVRALNQPQHFGDGTRLSIL.

The genes are TRBV11-2 and TRBJ2-1; no clear D gene. The CDR3 runs to 16 residues. CDR1 is SGHAT and CDR2 is FQNNGV in the germline V gene. The V end was cut by 7 bases, the J end by 6 bases, with 22 bases between. Written as DNA, the CDR3 is TGTGCCAGCACCTCCCGACTGGGTCCTGTGCCCAATGAGCAGTTCTTC. It is translated as CASTSRLGPVPNEQFF.